These 21 T cell receptor beta chains were sequenced from one sample in a study of blood T cell repertoires in COVID-19. The data were produced by immunoSEQ multiplex PCR, yet TCRdb's version contains in-frame clones alone and is incomplete. The sample lists hundreds of thousands of clones, just over 85% occurring once. The sequencing sample was made of peripheral blood. All receptors derive from a man aged 50-60 years with COVID-19, enrolled during active disease.

The J gene is TRBJ1-4, the V gene TRBV10-2, with TRBD1 as a possible D gene (6 bases). Germline V gene lookup returns CDR1 WSHSY and CDR2 SAAADI. Trimming pared 2 bases from V and 4 bases from J, leaving 14 bases between. The CDR3 is 16 residues long. This CDR3 reads CASSEVTQGFNEKLFF. The CDR3 DNA reads as TGCGCCAGCAGTGAGGTCACTCAGGGGTTTAATGAAAAACTGTTTTTT.

The chain has TRBV2 and TRBJ2-3; 12 bases fit TRBD2. With 8 bases clipped from V and 4 bases from J, the junction kept 10 bases outside the gene matches. The CDR3 totals 16 residues. Germline values: CDR1 SNHLY, CDR2 FYNNEI. The CDR3 loop is CASSLAGGKFADTQYF. CDR3 coding DNA: TGTGCCAGCTCTCTAGCGGGGGGGAAATTCGCAGATACGCAGTATTTT.

The gene calls are TRBV18 and TRBJ1-6, with 7 bases aligning to TRBD1. V lost 3 bases to trimming and J lost 7 bases; unmatched junction nucleotides: 9. This CDR3 is built from 16 residues. Germline lookup yields CDR1 KGHSH and CDR2 LQKENI. The CDR3 is CASSPLALQGNSPLHF. The CDR3, as DNA: TGTGCCAGCTCACCTTTAGCGCTACAGGGGAATTCACCCCTCCACTTT.

The chain employs TRBV4-3 and TRBJ1-1, with D possibly being TRBD1 (5 bases). From germline, CDR1 is LGHNA and CDR2 YSLEER. The CDR3 totals 14 residues. V was pared by 1 base and J by 4 bases, with 10 bases between. The CDR3 nucleotides read TGCGCCAGCAGCCAAGTCCAGGGTTCCACTGAAGCTTTCTTT. Translated: CASSQVQGSTEAFF.

This clone was counted a single time. The V gene is TRBV7-2, the J gene TRBJ1-2; the match to TRBD1 covers 8 bases. This CDR3 region has 13 residues. Germline lookup yields CDR1 SGHTA and CDR2 FQGNSA. The V gene end was trimmed by 4 bases and the J gene end by 7 bases; junction bases not matched to a gene: 5. CDR3 protein: CASSSRTGLGYTF. CDR3 DNA: TGTGCCAGCAGCTCAAGGACAGGGCTTGGCTACACCTTC.

The genes are TRBV11-2 and TRBJ2-1; no clear D gene. The CDR3 consists of 11 residues. Per the germline V gene, CDR1 is SGHAT and CDR2 is FQNNGV. Trimming pared 4 bases from V and 5 bases from J, leaving 3 bases between. The CDR3 nucleotides are TGTGCCAGCAGCTCAAACAATGAGCAGTTCTTC. It is translated as CASSSNNEQFF.

The chain has TRBV19 and TRBJ2-5, with TRBD2 matching over 12 bases. The CDR3 loop spans 17 amino acids. CDR1 is LNHDA and CDR2 is SQIVND in the germline V gene (reference sequence). J was trimmed by 5 bases and V by 7 bases; bases with no gene match: 14. CDR3 nucleotides: TGTGCCAGTACCGCTGGACTAGCGGGGAGATCAGGGGAGACCCAGTACTTC. This sequence encodes CASTAGLAGRSGETQYF.

This chain uses TRBV5-1 with TRBJ1-1, with D unclear. The ends were cut back, 4 bases at V and 0 bases at J, with 10 bases in the middle. Germline V CDR1 and CDR2: SGHRS, YFSETQ. The CDR3 covers 14 residues. The CDR3 protein is CASSPSNLNTEAFF. The CDR3 DNA sequence: TGCGCCAGCAGCCCCAGTAATCTGAACACTGAAGCTTTCTTT. Full variable domain (outside the CDR3, taken from reference TRBV5-1 and TRBJ1-1): KAGVTQTPRYLIKTRGQQVTLSCSPISGHRSVSWYQQTPGQGLQFLFEYFSETQRNKGNFPGRFSGRQFSNSRSEMNVSTLELGDSALYLCASSPSNLNTEAFFGQGTRLTVV.

Worth noting for this clone: Within the sample, other DNA sequences also encode this same CDR3. CDR3 bases: TGTGCCAGCAGTGGAACAGCAACTAATGAAAAACTGTTTTTT. Protein: CASSGTATNEKLFF. J is TRBJ1-4 and V is TRBV2; D is unresolved. The CDR3 spans 14 residues. The V gene lost 4 bases and the J gene lost 0 bases, with 6 bases spanning the gap. From germline, CDR1 is SNHLY and CDR2 FYNNEI.

V usage is TRBV19 and J usage is TRBJ1-1, with a tentative D call TRBD1 (6 bases). Germline values: CDR1 LNHDA, CDR2 SQIVND (reference sequence). Trimming left V 3 bases short and J 5 bases short, with 22 bases between. The CDR3 runs 17 residues. CDR3 sequence (DNA): TGTGCCAGTAGTATCCCCTTGGGCGGGGGCTGGGATACTGAAGCTTTCTTT. This encodes CASSIPLGGGWDTEAFF.

A few counts support this clone. This chain uses TRBV5-6 with TRBJ2-7; weak D call: TRBD2 (5 bases). The CDR3 is made up of 13 amino acids. V lost 5 bases, J lost 3 bases, and 12 bases lay in between. Germline-derived CDR1 and CDR2 are SGHDT and YYEEEE. The CDR3 sequence is CASSQGRDYEQYF. Here the CDR3 DNA reads TGTGCCAGCAGTCAAGGACGGGACTACGAGCAGTACTTC.

V usage is TRBV19 and J usage is TRBJ1-3, with TRBD1 as a possible D gene (5 bases). Germline V lookup: CDR1 LNHDA, CDR2 SQIVND (reference sequence). The CDR3 consists of 15 residues. Trimming left V 4 bases short and J 0 bases short, with 10 bases between. CDR3 loop: CASSTGADSGNTIYF. Here the CDR3 DNA reads TGTGCCAGTAGTACTGGGGCGGACTCTGGAAACACCATATATTTT.

The chain recombines TRBV6-5 with TRBJ1-6, with a weak D call TRBD1 (5 bases). The CDR3 totals 13 residues. The V end was cut by 4 bases, the J end by 8 bases, with 9 bases between. Germline V gene lookup returns CDR1 MNHEY and CDR2 SVGAGI. The CDR3 protein is CASSSTGDSPLHF. The DNA of the CDR3 is TGTGCCAGCAGTTCCACGGGGGATTCACCCCTCCACTTT.

V is TRBV7-2 and J is TRBJ2-2, with 16 positions matching TRBD2. The V and J ends lost 11 bases and 7 bases, in that order; junction bases with no gene match: 7. CDR3 length: 15 amino acids. Germline lookup yields CDR1 SGHTA and CDR2 FQGNSA. In DNA form, the CDR3 reads TGTGCCTCGGGGACTAGCGGGGGGGCTGTCGGGGAGCTGTTTTTT. Translated, it gives CASGTSGGAVGELFF. The full variable domain, with the rest looked up from reference TRBV7-2 and TRBJ2-2, is GAGVSQSPSNKVTEKGKDVELRCDPISGHTALYWYRQSLGQGLEFLIYFQGNSAPDKSGLPSDRFSAERTGGSVSTLTIQRTQQEDSAVYLCASGTSGGAVGELFFGEGSRLTVL.

The V and J genes are TRBV6-5 and TRBJ2-7; 9 nucleotides line up with TRBD1. The CDR3 is 15 amino acids. Per the germline V gene, CDR1 is MNHEY and CDR2 is SVGAGI. V lost 6 bases and J lost 1; bases outside the gene matches: 7. The CDR3 sequence: CASSHRQGVSYEQYF. The CDR3 DNA sequence: TGTGCCAGCAGCCATCGACAGGGGGTATCCTACGAGCAGTACTTC.

A note on this clone: Compared with germline, one end of the junction differs, possibly owing to a read error. This chain links TRBV7-2 with TRBJ1-1, with D tentatively TRBD1 (6 bases). The CDR3 is made up of 18 amino acids. CDR1 SGHTA and CDR2 FQGNSA come from the germline V gene. The CDR3 spells CASTLGPRGALMNTEAFF. For the CDR3, the DNA is TGTGCCAGCACCTTAGGCCCCCGGGGGGCCCTCATGAACACTGAAGCTTTCTTT.

The chain recombines TRBV27 with TRBJ2-7; possibly TRBD2 for D (7 bases). Trimming left V 0 bases short and J 0 bases short, with 15 bases between. Germline CDR1 is MNHEY and CDR2 is SMNVEV (reference sequence). The CDR3 extends over 17 amino acids. The CDR3 spells CASSLSWGGASSYEQYF. The CDR3 DNA is TGTGCCAGCAGTTTATCGTGGGGGGGCGCGAGCTCCTACGAGCAGTACTTC.

This chain joins TRBV28 and TRBJ1-3; D uncertain. CDR3 size: 13 residues. Germline loops: CDR1 MDHEN, CDR2 SYDVKM. V was clipped by 7 bases and J by 0 bases, with 7 bases between them. The CDR3 nucleotides read TGTGCCAGCACCCTTAGCTCTGGAAACACCATATATTTT. This gives the protein CASTLSSGNTIYF.

The V call is TRBV7-3, the J call TRBJ2-1; the D gene is possibly TRBD2 (5 bases). CDR1 is SGHTA and CDR2 is FQGTGA in the germline V gene. CDR3 length: 16 residues. V lost 4 bases to trimming and J lost 4 bases, with 17 bases between them. The CDR3 spells CASSSIDYPPYNEQFF. CDR3 sequence (DNA): TGTGCCAGCAGCTCAATTGACTATCCCCCGTACAATGAGCAGTTCTTC.

The chain carries TRBV7-2 and TRBJ2-1; 10 nucleotides match TRBD2. Germline V gene data show CDR1 as SGHTA and CDR2 as FQGNSA. V was clipped by 5 bases and J by 0 bases; unmatched bases: 13. The CDR3 extends over 19 amino acids. CDR3 in DNA: TGTGCCAGCAGCCCCGTGAGTAGCGGGGGGCCGCGCTCCTACAATGAGCAGTTCTTC. Protein sequence: CASSPVSSGGPRSYNEQFF. Using reference TRBV7-2 and TRBJ2-1 for the parts outside the CDR3, the full variable domain is GAGVSQSPSNKVTEKGKDVELRCDPISGHTALYWYRQSLGQGLEFLIYFQGNSAPDKSGLPSDRFSAERTGGSVSTLTIQRTQQEDSAVYLCASSPVSSGGPRSYNEQFFGPGTRLTVL.

The chain employs TRBV18 and TRBJ1-2, with 8 bases that match TRBD1. This CDR3 spans 15 amino acids. J gave up 7 bases and V 6 bases, and 13 bases lay outside the gene matches. Germline V gene data show CDR1 as KGHSH and CDR2 as LQKENI. Here the CDR3 reads CASSPGRQGAGGYTF. The CDR3 bases are TGTGCCAGCTCCCCCGGGCGGCAGGGGGCCGGTGGCTACACCTTC.